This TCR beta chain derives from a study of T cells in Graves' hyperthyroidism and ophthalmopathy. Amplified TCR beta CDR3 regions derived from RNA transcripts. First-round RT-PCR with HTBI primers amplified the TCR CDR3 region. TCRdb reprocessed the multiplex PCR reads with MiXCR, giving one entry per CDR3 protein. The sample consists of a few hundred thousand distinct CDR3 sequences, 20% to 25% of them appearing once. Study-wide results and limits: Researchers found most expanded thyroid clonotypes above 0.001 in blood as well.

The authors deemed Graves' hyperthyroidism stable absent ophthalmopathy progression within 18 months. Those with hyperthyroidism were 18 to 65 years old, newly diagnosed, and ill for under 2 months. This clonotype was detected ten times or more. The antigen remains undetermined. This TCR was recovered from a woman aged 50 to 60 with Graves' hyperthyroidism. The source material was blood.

CDR3 sequence (DNA): TGTGCCAGCAGTTACGACAGGGTGAAGCCCCAGCATTTT. Translating it yields CASSYDRVKPQHF. The J gene is TRBJ1-5, the V gene TRBV6-2 or TRBV6-3; TRBD1 matches at 7 bases. The CDR3 covers 13 residues. The V gene end was trimmed by 2 bases and the J gene end by 8 bases; junction bases not matched to a gene: 3. Germline CDR1 MNHEY, CDR2 SVGEGT.